The entry below gives a single TCR beta chain sequence along with its context. There is no known antigen for this receptor. The input lacks base qualities; no much larger clone sits a single base away. Libraries were built with the immunoSEQ multiplex PCR assay. This is the immuneACCESS table as TCRdb keeps it, with only in-frame sequences that have V and J called. A part of the clones is gone; compared with another copy, unresolved V genes explain less than half, and the rest is unexplained. The sample table contains 150,000 or so clones; only one count was recorded for just under 95% of them. The leading ten clones occupy approximately 15% of the sample. The source of the sample is a study of control samples from healthy donors and cancer patients (dated by TCRdb to 2018 to 2021). The CDR3 goes from the cysteine to the phenylalanine over 13 residues. The only DNA kept is the CDR3, 39 bases in frame from the first base. Reading the germline V gene gives CDR1 KGHSH and CDR2 LQKENI. Trimming removed 3 bases from V and 7 bases from J; the gene matches leave 4 bases unexplained.

The source material was PBMCs. This TCR derives from a man aged 60 to 75 with colorectal cancer. The sequence joins TRBV18 to TRBJ1-1; TRBD1 lines up with 8 middle nucleotides. The CDR3 corresponds to CASSPRGQDEAFF. The nucleotide sequence is given as TGTGCCAGCTCACCCAGGGGGCAGGATGAAGCTTTCTTT.